A single sample gave rise to the 3 T cell receptor beta chains below, sequenced in a study of T-cell memory formation after mild COVID-19. TCRdb re-derived calls from the 5' RACE reads in MiXCR, one entry per CDR3 protein. The top ten hold around a fifth of the sample, which has about 260,000 distinct CDR3 sequences, under 8.5% seen once. The sequenced sample consisted of PBMCs or a T cell subset sorted from them (not recorded which). The receptors come from a man in his late teens or twenties who had mild COVID-19 (a few samples of this study predate the infection). Cell type and time point are not known.

The V call is TRBV4-3, the J call TRBJ2-2, with 9 bases aligning to TRBD2. This CDR3 is built from 16 residues. The germline V gene encodes CDR1 LGHNA and CDR2 YSLEER. Trimming at V came to 0 bases and at J to 13 bases, leaving 12 bases not matched to a gene. This CDR3 is CASSQERTSDAGGLFF. The CDR3, as DNA: TGCGCCAGCAGCCAAGAAAGGACTAGCGATGCGGGAGGGCTGTTTTTT.

This clonotype has just a few counts. The CDR3 protein is CASRREASWNQPQHF. The CDR3 DNA sequence: TGTGCCAGCAGACGGGAGGCCTCATGGAATCAGCCCCAGCATTTT. The V gene is TRBV5-5, the J gene TRBJ1-5; D not certain. Germline V gives CDR1 SGHKS, CDR2 YYEKEE (reference sequence). Between the trimmed V and J ends, which lost 5 bases and 4 bases, there was a span of 16 bases. CDR3 length equals 15 residues.

This chain connects TRBV18 to TRBJ2-2; the D is unclear. Germline CDR1 and CDR2: KGHSH and LQKENI. The CDR3 consists of 16 residues. V lost 2 bases to trimming and J lost 5 bases, with 15 bases between them. The CDR3 spells CASSPVVPLPTGELFF. In nucleotides, the CDR3 is TGTGCCAGCTCACCAGTAGTTCCACTTCCAACCGGGGAGCTGTTTTTT.